This T cell receptor beta chain was observed in a study of tumor-infiltrating lymphocytes in primary liver carcinoma. Overall study context: The study included patients who were men and women aged 30 to 69 years.

Starting from around 500 ng of total RNA, TCR beta cDNA was produced with a primer in the constant region. For TCR beta, libraries were produced by three nested multiplex PCR rounds using slightly modified ARM-PCR. Each of the first two PCR rounds ran approximately 11 cycles with TRBV1-TRBV30 forward and C-beta reverse primers. TCRdb reanalysed the multiplex PCR reads using MiXCR and keeps one entry per CDR3 protein. This table holds 90,000 to 150,000 distinct CDR3 sequences, around 70% found once. About this clonotype itself: At one end, the junction sequence differs from germline, possibly due to a read error.

The CDR3 is 13 residues long. Germline assignment: CDR1 SGHAT and CDR2 FQNNGV. Between roughly 17 and 33 mg of unsorted bulk tissue served as the source from which RNA and DNA were co-extracted. The clonotype comes from a woman between 55 and 75 years old with primary liver carcinoma and hepatitis B virus infection. The source material was tumor-adjacent normal liver tissue. The chain recombines TRBV11-2 with TRBJ2-7; 10 bases align to TRBD1. The CDR3 nucleotides are TGTGCCAGCGGTCGACAGGGGGCGTACGAGCAATACTTC. This encodes CASGRQGAYEQYF.